The 4 T cell receptor beta chains below come from one sample, sequenced in a study of cytomegalovirus exposure and HLA in healthy donors. 13 Jbeta primers and 60 Vbeta primers were used for the PCR. This table comes from immunoSEQ multiplex PCR, and its TCRdb copy is limited to in-frame clones, with some not included. The data show over 85,000 clones, around 77% seen once. Source material: PBMCs. All receptors derive from a male donor in good health and CMV-seropositive.

The V call is TRBV5-1, the J call TRBJ2-1; possible D gene TRBD2, 6 bases. V dropped 0 bases and J dropped 7 bases, with 11 bases sitting between them. The CDR3 extends over 14 amino acids. CDR1 SGHRS and CDR2 YFSETQ come from the germline V gene. In nucleotides, the CDR3 is TGCGCCAGCAGCTTGGCGCTAGGAGGGAATGAGCAGTTCTTC. Translated: CASSLALGGNEQFF.

The chain employs TRBV2 and TRBJ2-1, with D tentatively TRBD2 (6 bases). The germline CDR1 and CDR2 sequences are SNHLY and FYNNEI. CDR3 size: 15 residues. Trimming removed 5 bases at V and 5 bases at J, with 16 bases between. The CDR3 reads CASSRRVSGDNEQFF. The CDR3, as DNA: TGTGCCAGCAGTCGTAGGGTTAGCGGAGACAATGAGCAGTTCTTC. Combining the CDR3 with reference TRBV2 and TRBJ2-1 gives the whole variable domain EPEVTQTPSHQVTQMGQEVILRCVPISNHLYFYWYRQILGQKVEFLVSFYNNEISEKSEIFDDQFSVERPDGSNFTLKIRSTKLEDSAMYFCASSRRVSGDNEQFFGPGTRLTVL.

The gene calls are TRBV6-1 and TRBJ2-7; TRBD2 matches 9 bases. Trimming removed 4 bases from V and 0 bases from J; junction bases left unmatched: 4. The germline gives CDR1 MNHNS, CDR2 SASEGT. This CDR3 contains 15 residues. In nucleotides, the CDR3 is TGTGCCAGCAGTGGATCGACTAGCGGCTCCTACGAGCAGTACTTC. It yields the protein CASSGSTSGSYEQYF.

V usage is TRBV28 and J usage is TRBJ2-5; 13 bases match TRBD2. The CDR3 contains 17 residues. Germline assignment: CDR1 MDHEN and CDR2 SYDVKM. After removal of 5 bases from V and 5 bases from J, the junction contained 11 bases not matched to a gene. The CDR3: CASSGLAGEGRPETQYF. The CDR3 DNA reads as TGTGCCAGCAGTGGACTAGCGGGAGAGGGGCGTCCGGAGACCCAGTACTTC.